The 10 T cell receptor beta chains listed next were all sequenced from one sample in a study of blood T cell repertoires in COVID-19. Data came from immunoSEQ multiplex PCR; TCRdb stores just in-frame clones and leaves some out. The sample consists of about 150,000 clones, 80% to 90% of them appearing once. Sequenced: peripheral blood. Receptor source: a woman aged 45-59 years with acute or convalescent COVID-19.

This CDR3 is CASTSTPGTSGRETQYF. The CDR3 nucleotides are TGTGCCAGTACTTCTACCCCCGGGACTAGCGGGAGGGAGACCCAGTACTTC. V and J are TRBV19 and TRBJ2-5, with 15 nucleotides matching TRBD2. CDR3 size: 17 residues. Germline V gene data show CDR1 as LNHDA and CDR2 as SQIVND (reference sequence). J lost 5 bases, V lost 7 bases, and 11 bases had no gene match.

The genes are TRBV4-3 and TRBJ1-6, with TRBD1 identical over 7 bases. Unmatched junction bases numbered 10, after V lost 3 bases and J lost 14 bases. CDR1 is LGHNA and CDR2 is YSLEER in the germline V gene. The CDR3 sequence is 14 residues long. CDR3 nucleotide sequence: TGCGCCAGCAGCCAGTGGGACAGCGAATTCACCCTCCACTTT. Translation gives CASSQWDSEFTLHF.

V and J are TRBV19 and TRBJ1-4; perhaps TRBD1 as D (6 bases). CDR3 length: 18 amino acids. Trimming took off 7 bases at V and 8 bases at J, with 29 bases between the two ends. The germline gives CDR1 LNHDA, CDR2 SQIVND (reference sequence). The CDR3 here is CASTGDKRSSNAYEKLFF. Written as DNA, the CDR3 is TGTGCCAGTACAGGGGACAAACGGTCTTCAAATGCGTACGAAAAACTGTTTTTT.

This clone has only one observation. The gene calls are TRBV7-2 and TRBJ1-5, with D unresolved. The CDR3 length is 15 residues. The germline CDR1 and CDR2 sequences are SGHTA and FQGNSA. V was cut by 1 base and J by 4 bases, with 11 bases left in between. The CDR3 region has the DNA TGTGCCAGCAGCTTAGGTGGAACAGAGAATCAGCCCCAGCATTTT. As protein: CASSLGGTENQPQHF.

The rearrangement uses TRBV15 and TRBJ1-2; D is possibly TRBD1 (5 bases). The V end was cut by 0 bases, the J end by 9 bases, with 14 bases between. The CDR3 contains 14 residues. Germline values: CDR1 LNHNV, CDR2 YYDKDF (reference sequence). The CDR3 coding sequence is TGTGCCACCAGCAGAGATACCCAGGGCGGTAGCTACACCTTC. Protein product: CATSRDTQGGSYTF.

CDR3 sequence (DNA): TGTGCCAGCAGTCCCTTTATGGCAGCGGACTATGGCTACACCTTC. This gives the protein CASSPFMAADYGYTF. The V call is TRBV27, the J call TRBJ1-2, with D unclear. The V gene's germline CDR1 is MNHEY and CDR2 SMNVEV (reference sequence). Trimming shortened V by 5 bases and J by 3 bases, and 16 bases separated the two germline ends. The CDR3 totals 15 residues.

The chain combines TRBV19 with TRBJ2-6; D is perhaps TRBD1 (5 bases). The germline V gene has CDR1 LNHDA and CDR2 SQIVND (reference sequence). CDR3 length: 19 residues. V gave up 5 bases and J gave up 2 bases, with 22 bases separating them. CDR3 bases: TGTGCCAGTAGTTACGGACAATCAAATCCCAGGGCTGGGGCCAACGTCCTGACTTTC. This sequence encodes CASSYGQSNPRAGANVLTF.

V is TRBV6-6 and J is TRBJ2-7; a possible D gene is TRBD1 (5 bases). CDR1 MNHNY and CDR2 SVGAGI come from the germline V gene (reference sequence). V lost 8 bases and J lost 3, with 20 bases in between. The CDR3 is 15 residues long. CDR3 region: CASCNAPGMGYEQYF. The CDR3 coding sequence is TGTGCCAGCTGTAACGCCCCAGGGATGGGCTACGAGCAGTACTTC.

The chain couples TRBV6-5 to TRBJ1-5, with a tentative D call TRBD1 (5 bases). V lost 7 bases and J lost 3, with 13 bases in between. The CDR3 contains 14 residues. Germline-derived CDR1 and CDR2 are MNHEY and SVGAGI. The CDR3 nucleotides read TGTGCCAGCAAGTTAACAGGCCACAATCAGCCCCAGCATTTT. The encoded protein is CASKLTGHNQPQHF.

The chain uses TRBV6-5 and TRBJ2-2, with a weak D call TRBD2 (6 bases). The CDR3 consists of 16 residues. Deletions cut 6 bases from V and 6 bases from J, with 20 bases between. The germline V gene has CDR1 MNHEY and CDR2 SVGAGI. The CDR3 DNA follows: TGTGCCAGCAGCTACAATCCCCGCAGGGAGGCCGGGGAGCTGTTTTTT. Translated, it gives CASSYNPRREAGELFF.